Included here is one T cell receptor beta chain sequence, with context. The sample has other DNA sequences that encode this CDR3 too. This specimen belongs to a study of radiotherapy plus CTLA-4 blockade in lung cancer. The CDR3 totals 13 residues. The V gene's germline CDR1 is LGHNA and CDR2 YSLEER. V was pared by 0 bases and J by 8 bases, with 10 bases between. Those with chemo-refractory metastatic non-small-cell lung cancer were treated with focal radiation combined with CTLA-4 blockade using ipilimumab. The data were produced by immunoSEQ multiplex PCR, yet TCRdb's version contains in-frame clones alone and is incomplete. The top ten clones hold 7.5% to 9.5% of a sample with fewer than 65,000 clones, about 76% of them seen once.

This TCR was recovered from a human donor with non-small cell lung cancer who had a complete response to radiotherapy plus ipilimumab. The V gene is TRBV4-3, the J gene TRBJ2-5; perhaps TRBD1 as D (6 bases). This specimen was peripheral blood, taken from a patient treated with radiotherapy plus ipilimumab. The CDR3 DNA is TGCGCCAGCAGCCAAGATAAGGGGGAAACCCAGTACTTC. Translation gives CASSQDKGETQYF.